What follows are 9 T cell receptor beta chains derived from one specimen sequenced in a study of OX40 agonist ivuxolimab in advanced cancers. TCRdb's table, derived via immunoSEQ multiplex PCR, lists solely in-frame clones and lacks some. This table has about 48,000 clones, around 87% appearing once. Sequencing was performed on CD4+ or CD8+ T cells sorted from blood, taken in a trial of the OX40 agonist ivuxolimab. The receptors here all came from an adult with an advanced solid tumor such as melanoma, head and neck, liver or kidney cancer.

The chain couples TRBV18 to TRBJ2-7; 10 nucleotides match TRBD2. The CDR3 runs 14 residues. Germline lookup yields CDR1 KGHSH and CDR2 LQKENI. The trim removed 1 base at V and 3 bases at J, leaving 0 bases unmatched. CDR3 region: CASSPQRGGYEQYF. The CDR3 DNA reads as TGTGCCAGCTCACCACAGCGGGGGGGCTACGAGCAGTACTTC.

This chain uses TRBV5-4 with TRBJ2-5, with D uncertain. The germline V and J ends were trimmed by 5 bases and 3 bases, with 11 bases remaining between them. Per the germline V gene, CDR1 is SGHNT and CDR2 is YYREEE (reference sequence). CDR3 length: 13 amino acids. This CDR3 reads CASSQDVKETQYF. The CDR3 region has the DNA TGTGCCAGCAGTCAGGACGTCAAAGAGACCCAGTACTTC.

The chain joins TRBV6-6 to TRBJ2-3; D remains unclear. Trimming cost V 6 bases and J 1 base, with 14 bases left between them. This CDR3 is 15 amino acids long. Germline loops: CDR1 MNHNY, CDR2 SVGAGI (reference sequence). CDR3 sequence (DNA): TGTGCCAGCAGCCGCATCGGGCTGCGCACAGATACGCAGTATTTT. It encodes CASSRIGLRTDTQYF.

The sample holds a few counts of this clone. The chain employs TRBV5-6 and TRBJ1-2; D not resolved. Between the trimmed V and J ends, which lost 0 bases and 3 bases, there was a span of 15 bases. The germline V gene encodes CDR1 SGHDT and CDR2 YYEEEE. The length of the CDR3 is 16 residues. The CDR3 is CASSLVVSNTHYGYTF. DNA for the CDR3: TGTGCCAGCAGCTTGGTAGTTTCTAACACCCACTATGGCTACACCTTC.

This chain's CDR3 is CASSSRAGAKNIQYF. As DNA, the CDR3 is TGTGCCAGCAGCTCCAGGGCCGGGGCCAAAAACATTCAGTACTTC. The genes are TRBV5-6 and TRBJ2-4, with D tentatively TRBD1 (5 bases). The CDR3 covers 15 residues. The V gene's germline CDR1 is SGHDT and CDR2 YYEEEE. The V and J ends lost 3 bases and 1 base respectively, with 11 bases between them.

As regards this clone: This sample also contains other DNA sequences that code for the same CDR3. The chain couples TRBV9 to TRBJ2-3, with D unresolved. V gave up 0 bases and J gave up 2 bases, with 4 bases separating them. This CDR3 contains 13 residues. Germline values: CDR1 SGDLS, CDR2 YYNGEE. The CDR3 DNA reads as TGTGCCAGCAGCGTAGGCTCCACAGATACGCAGTATTTT. Translating it yields CASSVGSTDTQYF. Combining the CDR3 with reference TRBV9 and TRBJ2-3 gives the whole variable domain DSGVTQTPKHLITATGQRVTLRCSPRSGDLSVYWYQQSLDQGLQFLIQYYNGEERAKGNILERFSAQQFPDLHSELNLSSLELGDSALYFCASSVGSTDTQYFGPGTRLTVL.

This rearrangement joins TRBV6-1 to TRBJ1-3; no firm D call. The CDR3 runs 14 residues. The ends were cut back, 6 bases at V and 11 bases at J, with 20 bases in the middle. Germline V lookup: CDR1 MNHNS, CDR2 SASEGT. The CDR3 DNA reads TGTGCCAGCAGGGAGGGCACCCCGGTCGTGGCCATATATTTT. Translated, it gives CASREGTPVVAIYF.

This rearrangement joins TRBV2 to TRBJ2-3; 15 nucleotides agree with TRBD2. The CDR3 is 20 amino acids. J gave up 3 bases and V 5 bases, and 15 bases lay outside the gene matches. Per germline, CDR1 SNHLY and CDR2 FYNNEI. CDR3 nucleotide sequence: TGTGCCAGCAGTCCCCCCGGACTAGCGGGGGGGATATGGGGTACAGATACGCAGTATTTT. Translation gives CASSPPGLAGGIWGTDTQYF.

The CDR3 nucleotides are TGTGCCAGCAGCTTAAGTCCCGGGAGCTCCTACAATGAGCAGTTCTTC. Encoded protein: CASSLSPGSSYNEQFF. The chain employs TRBV7-3 and TRBJ2-1; D may be TRBD2 (6 bases). The CDR3 length is 16 residues. The germline V and J ends were trimmed by 1 base and 0 bases, with 10 bases remaining between them. Germline CDR1 and CDR2: SGHTA and FQGTGA.